This T cell receptor beta chain came from a study of blood T cell repertoires in COVID-19. Study as a whole: Nucleic acid was either cDNA or gDNA, and it came from T cells, B-cell-depleted T cells, or PBMCs.

This table comes from immunoSEQ multiplex PCR, and its TCRdb copy is limited to in-frame clones, with some not included. The sample carries roughly 120,000 clones, 65% to 85% recorded once. CDR1 and CDR2 (germline): MRHNA, SNTAGT. This CDR3 is built from 12 residues. Trimming cost V 4 bases and J 7 bases, with 9 bases left between them. The source material was peripheral blood. The chain links TRBV6-4 to TRBJ2-3; D is undetermined. This TCR came from a man aged 45-60 years with acute or convalescent COVID-19. The CDR3 nucleotides are TGTGCCAGCAGTGGGGCTGGAAATACGCAGTATTTT. Translating gives CASSGAGNTQYF.